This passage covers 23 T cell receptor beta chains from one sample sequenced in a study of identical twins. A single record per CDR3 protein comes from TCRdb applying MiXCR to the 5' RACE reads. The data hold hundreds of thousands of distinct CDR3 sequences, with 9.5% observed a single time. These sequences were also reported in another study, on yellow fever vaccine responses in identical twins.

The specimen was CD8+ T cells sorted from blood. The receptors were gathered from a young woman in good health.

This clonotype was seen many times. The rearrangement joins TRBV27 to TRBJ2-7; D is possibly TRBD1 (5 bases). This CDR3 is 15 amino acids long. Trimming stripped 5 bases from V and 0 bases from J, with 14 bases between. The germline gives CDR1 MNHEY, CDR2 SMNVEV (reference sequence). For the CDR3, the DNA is TGTGCCAGCAGTCCTAAGCCCGACAGCTCCTACGAGCAGTACTTC. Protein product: CASSPKPDSSYEQYF.

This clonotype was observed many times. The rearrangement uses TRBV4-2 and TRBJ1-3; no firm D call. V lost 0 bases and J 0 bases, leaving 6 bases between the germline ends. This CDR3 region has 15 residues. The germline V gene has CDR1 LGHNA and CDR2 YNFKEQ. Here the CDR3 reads CASSQDPLSGNTIYF. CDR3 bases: TGTGCCAGCAGCCAAGATCCCCTCTCTGGAAACACCATATATTTT.

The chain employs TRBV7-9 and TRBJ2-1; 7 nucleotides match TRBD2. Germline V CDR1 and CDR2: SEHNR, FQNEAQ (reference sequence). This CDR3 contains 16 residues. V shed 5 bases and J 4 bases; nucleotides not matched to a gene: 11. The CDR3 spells CASSRGLDRAYNEQFF. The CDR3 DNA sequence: TGTGCCAGCAGCCGCGGACTAGATCGGGCTTACAATGAGCAGTTCTTC.

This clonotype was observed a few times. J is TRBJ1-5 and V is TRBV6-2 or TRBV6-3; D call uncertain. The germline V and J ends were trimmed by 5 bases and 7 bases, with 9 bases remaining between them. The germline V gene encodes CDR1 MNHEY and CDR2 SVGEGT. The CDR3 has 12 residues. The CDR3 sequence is CASSLRFQPQHF. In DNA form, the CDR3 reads TGTGCCAGCAGTCTGCGGTTCCAGCCCCAGCATTTT.

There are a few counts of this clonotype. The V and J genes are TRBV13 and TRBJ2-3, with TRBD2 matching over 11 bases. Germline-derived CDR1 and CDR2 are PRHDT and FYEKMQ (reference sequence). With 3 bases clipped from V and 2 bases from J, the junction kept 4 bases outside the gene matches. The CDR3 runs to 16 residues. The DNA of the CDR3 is TGTGCCAGCAGCTTCCCGACTAGCGGGAACACAGATACGCAGTATTTT. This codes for CASSFPTSGNTDTQYF.

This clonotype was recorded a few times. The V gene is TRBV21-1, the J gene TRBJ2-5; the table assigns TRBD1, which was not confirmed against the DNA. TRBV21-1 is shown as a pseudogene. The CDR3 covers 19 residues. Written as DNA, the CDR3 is TGTGCCAGCAGCAAAACGGTTCGGGGGCACAATCCAGGCCAAGAGACCCAGTACTTC. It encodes CASSKTVRGHNPGQETQYF.

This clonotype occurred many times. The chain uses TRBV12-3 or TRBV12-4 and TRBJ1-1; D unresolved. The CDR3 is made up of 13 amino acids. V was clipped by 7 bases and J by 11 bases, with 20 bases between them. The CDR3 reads CASTFGFWAKAFF. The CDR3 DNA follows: TGTGCCAGCACTTTCGGGTTCTGGGCTAAGGCTTTCTTT.

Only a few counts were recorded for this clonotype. The CDR3 sequence: CASSLHQGGEQFF. CDR3 bases: TGTGCCAGCAGCTTACACCAAGGGGGTGAGCAGTTCTTC. The genes are TRBV7-3 and TRBJ2-1; TRBD1 might be the D (6 bases). V lost 2 bases and J 9 bases, leaving 11 bases between the germline ends. Germline-derived CDR1 and CDR2 are SGHTA and FQGTGA. The CDR3 has 13 residues.

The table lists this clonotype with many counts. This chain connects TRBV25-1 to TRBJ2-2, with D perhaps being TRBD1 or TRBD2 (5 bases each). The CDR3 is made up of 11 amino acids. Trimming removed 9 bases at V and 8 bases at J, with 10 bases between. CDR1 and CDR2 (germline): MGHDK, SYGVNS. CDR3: CASTWGGELFF. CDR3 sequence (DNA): TGTGCCAGTACTTGGGGGGGGGAGCTGTTTTTT.

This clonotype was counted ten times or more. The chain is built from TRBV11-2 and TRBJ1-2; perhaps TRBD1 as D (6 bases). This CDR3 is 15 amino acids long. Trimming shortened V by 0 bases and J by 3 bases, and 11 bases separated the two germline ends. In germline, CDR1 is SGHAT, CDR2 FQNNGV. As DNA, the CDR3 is TGTGCCAGCAGCTTAGATAACGGACAGTACTATGGCTACACCTTC. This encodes CASSLDNGQYYGYTF.

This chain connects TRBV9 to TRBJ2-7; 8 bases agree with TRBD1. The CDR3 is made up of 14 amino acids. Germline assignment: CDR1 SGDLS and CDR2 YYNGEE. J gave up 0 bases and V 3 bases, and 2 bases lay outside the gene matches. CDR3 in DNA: TGTGCCAGCAGCGCGGGACAGGACTCCTACGAGCAGTACTTC. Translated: CASSAGQDSYEQYF.

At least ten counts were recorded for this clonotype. This chain's CDR3 is CSAAGGALSGYTF. In DNA, the CDR3 is TGCAGCGCTGCTGGGGGGGCGCTCTCTGGCTACACCTTC. The J gene is TRBJ1-2, the V gene TRBV29-1, with TRBD1 as a possible D gene (6 bases). Germline V gene lookup returns CDR1 SQVTM and CDR2 ANQGSEA. This CDR3 comprises 13 residues. Trimming cost V 7 bases and J 7 bases, with 19 bases left between them.

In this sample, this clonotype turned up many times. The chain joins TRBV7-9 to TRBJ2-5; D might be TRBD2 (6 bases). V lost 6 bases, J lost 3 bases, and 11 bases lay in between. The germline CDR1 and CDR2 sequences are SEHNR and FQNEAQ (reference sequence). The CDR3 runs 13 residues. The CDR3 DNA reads TGTGCCAGCAGGTTTAGCGGAGAAGAGACCCAGTACTTC. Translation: CASRFSGEETQYF.

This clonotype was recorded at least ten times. DNA of the CDR3: TGTGCCAGCAGCTTTGATTGGCAGCGGTCTAGCACAGATACGCAGTATTTT. Its translation: CASSFDWQRSSTDTQYF. The V gene is TRBV7-9, the J gene TRBJ2-3; tentatively, D is TRBD2 (5 bases). Trimming cost V 3 bases and J 0 bases, with 16 bases left between them. Per the germline V gene, CDR1 is SEHNR and CDR2 is FQNEAQ (reference sequence). This CDR3 comprises 17 residues.

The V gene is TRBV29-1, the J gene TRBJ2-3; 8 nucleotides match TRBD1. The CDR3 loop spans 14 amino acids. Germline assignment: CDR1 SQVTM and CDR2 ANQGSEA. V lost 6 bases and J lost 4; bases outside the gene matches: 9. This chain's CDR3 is CSVEQGVWADTQYF. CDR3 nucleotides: TGCAGCGTCGAACAGGGGGTCTGGGCAGATACGCAGTATTTT.

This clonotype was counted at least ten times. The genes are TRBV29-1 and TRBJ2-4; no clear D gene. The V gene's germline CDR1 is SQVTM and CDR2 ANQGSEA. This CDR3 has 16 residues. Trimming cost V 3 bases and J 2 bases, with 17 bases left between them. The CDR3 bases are TGCAGCGTTGAGGGTATCGGTGGCCAGACCAAAAACATTCAGTACTTC. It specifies CSVEGIGGQTKNIQYF.

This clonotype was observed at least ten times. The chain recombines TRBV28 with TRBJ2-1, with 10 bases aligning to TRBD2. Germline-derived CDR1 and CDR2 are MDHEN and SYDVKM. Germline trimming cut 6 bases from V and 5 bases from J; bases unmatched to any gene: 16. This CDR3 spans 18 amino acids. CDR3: CASSNPSSGSLFNNEQFF. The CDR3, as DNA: TGTGCCAGCAGCAACCCTTCTAGCGGGAGCTTATTTAACAATGAGCAGTTCTTC.

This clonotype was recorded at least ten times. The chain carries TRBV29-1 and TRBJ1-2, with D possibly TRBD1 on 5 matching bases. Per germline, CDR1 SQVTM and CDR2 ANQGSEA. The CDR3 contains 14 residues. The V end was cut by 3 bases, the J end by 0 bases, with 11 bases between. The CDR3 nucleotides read TGCAGCGTTGATCATGGGGACCCTAACTATGGCTACACCTTC. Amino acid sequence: CSVDHGDPNYGYTF. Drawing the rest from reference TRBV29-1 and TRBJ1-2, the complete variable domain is SAVISQKPSRDICQRGTSLTIQCQVDSQVTMMFWYRQQPGQSLTLIATANQGSEATYESGFVIDKFPISRPNLTFSTLTVSNMSPEDSSIYLCSVDHGDPNYGYTFGSGTRLTVV.

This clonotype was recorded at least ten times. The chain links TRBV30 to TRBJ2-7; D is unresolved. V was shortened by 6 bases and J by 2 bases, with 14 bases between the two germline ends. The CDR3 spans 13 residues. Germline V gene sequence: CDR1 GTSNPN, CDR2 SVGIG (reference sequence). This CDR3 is CACQAPITYEQYF. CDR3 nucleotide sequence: TGTGCCTGTCAGGCCCCCATAACCTACGAGCAGTACTTC.

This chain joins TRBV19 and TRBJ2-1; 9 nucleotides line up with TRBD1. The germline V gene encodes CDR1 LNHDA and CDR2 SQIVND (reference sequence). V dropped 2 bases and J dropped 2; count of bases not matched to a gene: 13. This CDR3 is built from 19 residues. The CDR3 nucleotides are TGTGCCAGTAGTATAATAGTTGCGGGGACAGGGTACACCTACAATGAGCAGTTCTTC. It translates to CASSIIVAGTGYTYNEQFF.

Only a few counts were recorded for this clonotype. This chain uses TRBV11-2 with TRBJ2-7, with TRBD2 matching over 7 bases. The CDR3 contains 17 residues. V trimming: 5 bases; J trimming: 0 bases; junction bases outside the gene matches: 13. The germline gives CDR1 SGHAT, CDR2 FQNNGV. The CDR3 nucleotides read TGTGCCAGCAGCCCGGAGGGCGGGAGCTCCCCCTCCTACGAGCAGTACTTC. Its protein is CASSPEGGSSPSYEQYF.

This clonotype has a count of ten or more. This CDR3 is CASSQDRGSHEQYF. The CDR3 nucleotides read TGCGCCAGCAGCCAAGACAGGGGGAGTCACGAGCAGTACTTC. The rearrangement uses TRBV4-3 and TRBJ2-7; 7 positions match TRBD1. Per germline, CDR1 LGHNA and CDR2 YSLEER. The CDR3 is 14 amino acids. V shed 0 bases, J shed 5 bases, and the junction held 4 bases outside the gene matches.

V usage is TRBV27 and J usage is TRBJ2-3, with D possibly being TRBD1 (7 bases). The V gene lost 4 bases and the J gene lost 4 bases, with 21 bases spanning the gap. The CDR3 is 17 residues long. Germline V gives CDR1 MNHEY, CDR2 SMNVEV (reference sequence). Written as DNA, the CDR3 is TGTGCCAGCAGTTCCCAGGGGGGCCCCGTATGGGCAGATACGCAGTATTTT. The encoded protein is CASSSQGGPVWADTQYF.